The 18 T cell receptor beta chains in this list originate from one sample, sequenced in a study of blood T cell repertoires in COVID-19. Data came from immunoSEQ multiplex PCR; TCRdb stores just in-frame clones and leaves some out. Of around 100,000 clones in the sample, roughly two thirds were seen once. The sequenced sample consisted of peripheral blood. Receptors originate from a man older than 75 with acute or convalescent COVID-19.

This clone was detected once. The V call is TRBV4-3, the J call TRBJ1-6, with TRBD1 matching 10 bases. The V segment lost 3 bases and the J segment 11 bases; nucleotides outside the gene matches: 10. Germline values: CDR1 LGHNA, CDR2 YSLEER. The CDR3 extends over 16 amino acids. The CDR3 nucleotides are TGCGCCAGCAGCCAGAACCCCGGACAGGGGGTCACACCCCTCCACTTT. Translated, it gives CASSQNPGQGVTPLHF.

The CDR3 is CASSLSGVRGELFF. CDR3 coding DNA: TGTGCCAGCAGTTTATCCGGGGTCAGGGGGGAGCTGTTTTTT. The chain carries TRBV28 and TRBJ2-2, with D perhaps TRBD2 (5 bases). The V end was cut by 1 base, the J end by 8 bases, with 11 bases between. This CDR3 region has 14 residues. Germline loops: CDR1 MDHEN, CDR2 SYDVKM.

This clone was observed a few times. The gene calls are TRBV29-1 and TRBJ2-7; 12 bases fit TRBD1. The V and J ends lost 6 bases and 3 bases, in that order; junction bases with no gene match: 3. Germline-derived CDR1 and CDR2 are SQVTM and ANQGSEA. This CDR3 spans 13 amino acids. The CDR3 DNA is TGCAGCGTCGGGACAGGGGGCCTCTACGAGCAGTACTTC. Protein sequence: CSVGTGGLYEQYF.

At least ten counts were recorded for this clone. This chain joins TRBV20-1 and TRBJ1-1, with TRBD1 as a possible D gene (6 bases). Trimming took 3 bases from V and 1 from J, leaving 18 bases between them. Germline lookup yields CDR1 DFQATT and CDR2 SNEGSKA (reference sequence). The CDR3 consists of 16 residues. The CDR3 DNA sequence: TGCAGTGCTAGTAACGGTTACGTGGGGGCGAACACTGAAGCTTTCTTT. This sequence encodes CSASNGYVGANTEAFF.

This clone was seen a handful of times. The chain is built from TRBV12-3 or TRBV12-4 and TRBJ2-7; D gene uncertain. This CDR3 has 13 residues. Trimming removed 5 bases from V and 2 bases from J, with 10 bases in between. CDR3: CASSPTPAYEQYF. The CDR3 region has the DNA TGTGCCAGCAGTCCGACTCCCGCCTACGAGCAGTACTTC.

The V call is TRBV7-8, the J call TRBJ1-3; D is unclear. V was pared by 0 bases and J by 1 base, with 13 bases between. Germline V gene sequence: CDR1 SGHVS, CDR2 FQNEAQ. There are 17 residues in the CDR3. DNA for the CDR3: TGTGCCAGCAGCTTAGCCCCGGGTGATATGTCTGGAAACACCATATATTTT. This encodes CASSLAPGDMSGNTIYF.

V gene TRBV15 combines with J gene TRBJ2-7; 11 bases line up with TRBD2. With V trimmed by 0 bases and J by 3 bases, 1 base remained unmatched. The germline CDR1 and CDR2 sequences are LNHNV and YYDKDF (reference sequence). The CDR3 runs 15 residues. The CDR3 DNA reads as TGTGCCACCAGCAGAGATGGGACTAGCGGCTACGAGCAGTACTTC. Its translation: CATSRDGTSGYEQYF.

The V call is TRBV2, the J call TRBJ2-3; TRBD2 agrees at 12 bases. Germline V gene data show CDR1 as SNHLY and CDR2 as FYNNEI. The CDR3 is 15 residues long. Trimming removed 7 bases from V and 6 bases from J; junction bases left unmatched: 8. The chain's CDR3 is CASIARTSGTDTQYF. CDR3 in DNA: TGTGCCAGCATTGCCCGGACTAGCGGGACCGATACGCAGTATTTT.

This clone was counted a single time. V usage is TRBV9 and J usage is TRBJ1-3, with D unresolved. The V gene lost 0 bases and the J gene lost 4 bases, with 11 bases spanning the gap. Germline CDR1 reads SGDLS; CDR2 reads YYNGEE. There are 15 residues in the CDR3. The CDR3 bases are TGTGCCAGCAGCGTAGAGCCCCTACAGGGAAACACCATATATTTT. Its translation: CASSVEPLQGNTIYF. Filled out from reference TRBV9 and TRBJ1-3, the complete variable domain reads DSGVTQTPKHLITATGQRVTLRCSPRSGDLSVYWYQQSLDQGLQFLIQYYNGEERAKGNILERFSAQQFPDLHSELNLSSLELGDSALYFCASSVEPLQGNTIYFGEGSWLTVV.

The rearrangement uses TRBV19 and TRBJ2-6; 10 bases line up with TRBD1. Germline V CDR1 and CDR2: LNHDA, SQIVND (reference sequence). The ends lost 5 bases at V and 0 bases at J; junction bases unmatched: 7. There are 18 residues in the CDR3. CDR3 nucleotide sequence: TGTGCCAGTAGTCCACCACGGACAGGGGGCTCTGGGGCCAACGTCCTGACTTTC. This translates into CASSPPRTGGSGANVLTF.

The J gene is TRBJ2-5, the V gene TRBV20-1; perhaps TRBD2 as D (5 bases). Germline CDR1 is DFQATT and CDR2 is SNEGSKA (reference sequence). The CDR3 loop spans 11 amino acids. The V end was cut by 5 bases, the J end by 5 bases, with 9 bases between. Here the CDR3 reads CSAPRGETQYF. In DNA, the CDR3 is TGCAGTGCTCCCCGCGGGGAGACCCAGTACTTC.

V usage is TRBV18 and J usage is TRBJ2-3; 9 bases are a match to TRBD2. This CDR3 has 15 residues. J gave up 6 bases and V 3 bases, and 7 bases lay outside the gene matches. The V gene's germline CDR1 is KGHSH and CDR2 LQKENI. Here the CDR3 reads CASSPSAGGWDTQYF. CDR3 in DNA: TGTGCCAGCTCACCGTCAGCGGGAGGTTGGGATACGCAGTATTTT. Looking up the rest from reference TRBV18 and TRBJ2-3 gives the full variable domain: NAGVMQNPRHLVRRRGQEARLRCSPMKGHSHVYWYRQLPEEGLKFMVYLQKENIIDESGMPKERFSAEFPKEGPSILRIQQVVRGDSAAYFCASSPSAGGWDTQYFGPGTRLTVL.

The chain has TRBV5-6 and TRBJ1-5; the D gene is possibly TRBD1 (5 bases). Per germline, CDR1 SGHDT and CDR2 YYEEEE. The V and J ends lost 3 bases and 4 bases respectively, with 11 bases between them. The length of the CDR3 is 14 residues. CDR3 in amino acids: CASSYAGGNQPQHF. In DNA, the CDR3 is TGTGCCAGCAGCTACGCCGGGGGGAATCAGCCCCAGCATTTT.

This clone was counted between two and nine times. The V call is TRBV7-2, the J call TRBJ2-3; TRBD1 matches at 8 bases. From germline, CDR1 is SGHTA and CDR2 FQGNSA. After removal of 0 bases from V and 2 bases from J, the junction contained 13 bases not matched to a gene. This CDR3 is built from 19 residues. The CDR3: CASSLAQFGQGLATDTQYF. CDR3 bases: TGTGCCAGCAGCTTAGCGCAATTTGGACAGGGATTGGCCACAGATACGCAGTATTTT.

This chain joins TRBV12-3 or TRBV12-4 and TRBJ2-1; 8 bases fit TRBD2. The CDR3 is 13 residues long. The ends lost 5 bases at V and 6 bases at J; junction bases unmatched: 3. The CDR3, as DNA: TGTGCCAGCAGTGAGGGACTAGTCAATGAGCAGTTCTTC. It encodes CASSEGLVNEQFF.

This clone was detected a few times. The J gene is TRBJ2-7, the V gene TRBV12-3 or TRBV12-4, with D unclear. The V end was cut by 5 bases, the J end by 6 bases, with 11 bases between. The CDR3 length is 12 residues. CDR3 nucleotide sequence: TGTGCCAGCAGTCTAAGAACTGGCGAGCAGTACTTC. This codes for CASSLRTGEQYF.

The rearrangement uses TRBV6-2 or TRBV6-3 and TRBJ2-1, with TRBD2 matching over 9 bases. CDR1 and CDR2 (germline): MNHEY, SVGEGT. This CDR3 comprises 15 residues. The J segment lost 6 bases and the V segment lost 5 bases, leaving 8 bases of the junction unmatched. The CDR3 here is CASSREGTSSNEQFF. Written as DNA, the CDR3 is TGTGCCAGCAGTAGGGAAGGGACTAGCAGCAATGAGCAGTTCTTC.

This clone occurred a few times. V usage is TRBV20-1 and J usage is TRBJ2-7; 9 bases are shared with TRBD2. Unmatched junction bases numbered 9, after V lost 3 bases and J lost 6 bases. Germline V lookup: CDR1 DFQATT, CDR2 SNEGSKA (reference sequence). The CDR3 loop spans 14 amino acids. The CDR3 loop reads CSASPTSGSREQYF. Written as DNA, the CDR3 is TGCAGTGCTAGTCCCACTAGCGGGTCTCGCGAGCAGTACTTC.